This entry describes one T cell receptor (beta chain). Its specificity is unknown. These data belong to a study of shared clonotypes between healthy human individuals. For the study at large: Three plates each covered CD4 naive and memory; CD8 naive two, CD8 memory one. Whole-study results and caveats: Estimated clonotype richness was generally higher in naive than memory subsets.

Only in-frame clones appear in the TCRdb table, and some are missing; sequencing was by immunoSEQ multiplex PCR. In the table there are some 2 million clones, roughly 94% of which are singletons. Splitting of CD4+ cells produced CD45RA+ naive and CD45RA-negative memory subsets. CDR1 SNHLY and CDR2 FYNNEI come from the germline V gene. Trimming took 3 bases from V and 0 from J, leaving 12 bases between them. CDR3 length: 16 amino acids. The rearrangement uses TRBV2 and TRBJ1-5; D gene ambiguous. Sequenced input: naive CD4+ T cells sorted from blood. Indicated subset: CD45RA+ positively selected. The TCR was taken from a man younger than 35 in good health. The CDR3 DNA follows: TGTGCCAGCAGTGACCGACACATACTTAGCAATCAGCCCCAGCATTTT. Its translation: CASSDRHILSNQPQHF.